This record concerns one TCR beta chain sequence. These data belong to a study of blood T cell repertoires in COVID-19. As for the study in general: Material from acute and convalescent COVID-19 was sourced from the United States, Italy and Spain. In each case, the material was cDNA or gDNA derived from T cells, B-cell-depleted T cells, or PBMCs.

The CDR3 runs to 14 residues. V lost 7 bases to trimming and J lost 4 bases; unmatched junction nucleotides: 7. Germline lookup yields CDR1 LNHDA and CDR2 SQIVND (reference sequence). Per the authors' pipeline: Using reference gene primer amplification, nucleated cell counts were estimated. Using immunoSEQ multiplex PCR, the repertoire was profiled, and TCRdb retains in-frame clones only, with some absent. That table gives V, J and clone size, and the DNA gave D and trimming. The sample has about 90,000 clones, 89% seen once; the top ten hold about 3.4%. The sequencing input was peripheral blood. This receptor was identified in a woman aged 70-85 years with acute or convalescent COVID-19. V and J are TRBV19 and TRBJ2-1; TRBD2 matches 7 bases. The CDR3 DNA follows: TGTGCCAGTACGGGAGCGGGAAGTTACAATGAGCAGTTCTTC. It yields the protein CASTGAGSYNEQFF.